This T cell receptor (beta chain) is from a study of T cells expressing NK-cell markers. Study-wide context: TCR beta repertoires came from sorted CD3+CD56+NKG2C+, CD3+CD56+NKG2C- and CD3+CD56-NKG2C+ T cells. Study-wide findings and caveats: The CD3+CD56-NKG2C+ fraction of several donors was also led by these clonotypes.

The CDR3 has 12 residues. TCRdb reanalyzed the 5' RACE reads, giving one entry per CDR3 protein sequence and no DNA. The sample data list under 500,000 distinct CDR3 sequences. As concerns this clonotype: Its antigen is as yet unknown.

The chain uses TRBV21-1 and TRBJ1-5; without DNA, the TCRdb call of TRBD1 cannot be checked. TRBV21-1 is termed a pseudogene. The TCR originated in a woman aged 18 to 75 in good health. Sequenced input: blood T cells: a sorted CD56 or NKG2C T cell subset, CD4+ or CD8+ T cells, or bulk PBMC T cells (not recorded which). CDR3 protein: CALHRVNQPQHF.